The 22 T cell receptor beta chains below were found in one sample sequenced in a study of metastatic and nonmetastatic thyroid tumors. There were no patients who had received any treatment before thyroid surgery. MiXCR re-clonotyped the PCR reads for TCRdb. The data hold around 22,000 clones, with 15% to 20% observed a single time. Sample: blood. The receptors come from a male donor with papillary thyroid cancer or a benign thyroid nodule (not recorded which). Some clones in this sample may be carry-over from other donors' samples.

The chain recombines TRBV20-1 with TRBJ2-1; D not certain. The germline CDR1 and CDR2 sequences are DFQATT and SNEGSKA (reference sequence). V lost 3 bases to trimming and J lost 8 bases, with 14 bases between them. CDR3 size: 13 residues. The CDR3 DNA sequence: TGCAGTGCTAGTTTTGCAGGACGGGATGAGCAGTTCTTC. It specifies CSASFAGRDEQFF.

As for this clone: The same CDR3 is also encoded by other DNA sequences in this sample. The gene calls are TRBV2 and TRBJ2-7; 10 positions agree with TRBD2. CDR1 and CDR2 (germline): SNHLY, FYNNEI. V lost 6 bases, J lost 5 bases, and 7 bases stayed unmatched. The CDR3 runs 14 residues. CDR3 sequence: CASRTGTSDHEQYF. The CDR3 bases are TGTGCCAGCAGGACCGGGACTAGCGATCACGAGCAGTACTTC.

The V call is TRBV7-8, the J call TRBJ2-7, with D perhaps TRBD1 (5 bases). Germline V gene data show CDR1 as SGHVS and CDR2 as FQNEAQ. The V gene lost 5 bases and the J gene lost 2 bases, with 19 bases spanning the gap. The CDR3 contains 16 residues. The CDR3 loop is CASSLFGAQPTYEQYF. CDR3 coding DNA: TGTGCCAGCAGCCTGTTTGGGGCGCAGCCTACCTACGAGCAGTACTTC. Supplemented by reference TRBV7-8 and TRBJ2-7, the full variable domain reads GAGVSQSPRYKVAKRGQDVALRCDPISGHVSLFWYQQALGQGPEFLTYFQNEAQLDKSGLPSDRFFAERPEGSVSTLKIQRTQQEDSAVYLCASSLFGAQPTYEQYFGPGTRLTVT.

This chain links TRBV20-1 with TRBJ2-1, with D maybe TRBD1 (6 bases). The V gene lost 3 bases and the J gene lost 10 bases, with 13 bases spanning the gap. Germline V gene lookup returns CDR1 DFQATT and CDR2 SNEGSKA (reference sequence). CDR3 length equals 12 residues. The CDR3 is CSASANQGEQFF. The CDR3 nucleotides read TGCAGTGCTAGCGCAAACCAGGGGGAGCAGTTCTTC.

This clone has a count of ten or more. It may be a read error: a sequence one base away is much more abundant. Additional DNA sequences in this sample encode the identical CDR3. This sequence joins TRBV7-6 and TRBJ1-6, with 10 bases fitting TRBD1. There are 15 residues in the CDR3. Germline-derived CDR1 and CDR2 are SGHVS and FNYEAQ. The chain's CDR3 is CAGSAGQGVDSPLHF. Written as DNA, the CDR3 is TGTGCCGGCAGCGCCGGACAGGGGGTTGATTCACCCCTCCACTTT.

Comments on this clone: This could be a read error, since a much larger clone is one nucleotide away. The chain carries TRBV4-1 and TRBJ2-1; TRBD1 matches at 8 bases. The CDR3 loop spans 15 amino acids. V shed 1 base and J 8 bases; nucleotides not matched to a gene: 7. The germline V gene has CDR1 MGHRA and CDR2 YSYEKL. The CDR3 loop is CASSQVWDRSHEQFF. Written as DNA, the CDR3 is TGCGCCAGCAGCCAAGTGTGGGACAGGTCCCATGAGCAGTTCTTC.

Points on this clone: The junction departs from germline at one end; a sequencing error may be responsible. The rearrangement uses TRBV24-1 and TRBJ1-5; D possibly corresponds to TRBD1 (5 bases). The germline V gene has CDR1 KGHDR and CDR2 SFDVKD. CDR3 length equals 15 residues. The CDR3: CATSDGTSGDQPRHF. CDR3 nucleotides: TGTGCCACCAGTGACGGGACGTCTGGGGATCAGCCCCGGCATTTT.

In this sample, this clone turned up many times. This sequence joins TRBV10-2 and TRBJ2-7; weak D call: TRBD1 (6 bases). The CDR3 has 13 residues. V was cut by 2 bases and J by 3 bases, with 8 bases left in between. Germline V gene data show CDR1 as WSHSY and CDR2 as SAAADI. The CDR3 coding sequence is TGCGCCAGCAGTGAGAACAGGGACTACGAGCAGTACTTC. The encoded protein is CASSENRDYEQYF.

This clone was counted a single time. The chain links TRBV12-3 or TRBV12-4 to TRBJ2-3, with 7 bases identical to TRBD2. V lost 8 bases and J lost 3; bases outside the gene matches: 8. The CDR3 loop spans 14 amino acids. The CDR3 DNA follows: TGTGCCAGCGGTGGGGCGGGAGAAACAGATACGCAGTATTTT. It specifies CASGGAGETDTQYF.

This clone was picked up many times. V usage is TRBV14 and J usage is TRBJ2-2; D gene ambiguous. The CDR3 is 16 amino acids. CDR1 is SGHDN, CDR2 FVKESK, per germline. V dropped 1 base and J dropped 6 bases, with 15 bases sitting between them. The CDR3 sequence is CASSQGSFLAAGELFF. DNA for the CDR3: TGTGCCAGCAGCCAAGGATCTTTTTTGGCTGCCGGGGAGCTGTTTTTT.

By share of the sample, this clone is medium-sized (0.01 to 0.1%). The rearrangement links TRBV19 to TRBJ2-7; possible D gene TRBD2, 5 bases. Germline V gene sequence: CDR1 LNHDA, CDR2 SQIVND (reference sequence). This CDR3 contains 11 residues. Trimming pared 5 bases from V and 7 bases from J, leaving 9 bases between. In DNA form, the CDR3 reads TGTGCCAGTAGTGATAGGGAGGAGCAGTACTTC. Its protein is CASSDREEQYF. Based on the CDR3 plus reference TRBV19 and TRBJ2-7, the full variable domain is DGGITQSPKYLFRKEGQNVTLSCEQNLNHDAMYWYRQDPGQGLRLIYYSQIVNDFQKGDIAEGYSVSREKKESFPLTVTSAQKNPTAFYLCASSDREEQYFGPGTRLTVT.

Many counts were recorded for this clone. This sequence joins TRBV9 and TRBJ1-1; 9 nucleotides agree with TRBD1. The CDR3 runs to 14 residues. Trimming cost V 3 bases and J 6 bases; bases outside gene matches: 6. Germline CDR1 is SGDLS and CDR2 is YYNGEE. The DNA of the CDR3 is TGTGCCAGCAGCGGGCCAACAGGGGGCCCTGAAGCTTTCTTT. As protein: CASSGPTGGPEAFF.

Judged by abundance, this clone is medium-sized (0.01 to 0.1%). The rearrangement links TRBV28 to TRBJ1-2; maybe TRBD1 (6 bases). Trimming pared 8 bases from V and 5 bases from J, leaving 21 bases between. CDR1 is MDHEN, CDR2 SYDVKM, per germline. This CDR3 is 15 amino acids long. The CDR3 sequence is CASERGPGGSYGYTF. CDR3 in DNA: TGTGCCAGCGAACGCGGGCCGGGGGGCTCTTATGGCTACACCTTC.

This rearrangement joins TRBV10-1 to TRBJ2-1; 11 bases match TRBD2. Germline CDR1 reads WNHNN; CDR2 reads SYGVQD (reference sequence). V lost 3 bases and J lost 5; bases outside the gene matches: 3. The CDR3 has 15 residues. The CDR3 DNA reads TGCGCCAGCAGTGATATACTAGCGGGGGACAATGAGCAGTTCTTC. Its protein is CASSDILAGDNEQFF.

To note about this clone: As the CDR3 is not closed by the conserved phenylalanine or tryptophan, this likely results from a read error. The DNA is omitted, as the CDR3 cannot be located on it reliably, and the CDR3 follows TCRdb's listing. The V gene is TRBV20-1, the J gene TRBJ2-6. The CDR3 contains 8 residues when both ends are counted. The germline gives CDR1 DFQATT, CDR2 SNEGSKA (reference sequence). This chain's CDR3 is CSAPSWTI.

In this sample, this clone turned up many times. V usage is TRBV10-2 and J usage is TRBJ2-7, with a possible D match to TRBD1 (8 bases). The germline CDR1 and CDR2 sequences are WSHSY and SAAADI. This CDR3 region has 14 residues. V lost 9 bases and J lost 4, with 19 bases in between. The chain's CDR3 is CASHDRGGSYEQYF. The CDR3 nucleotides are TGCGCCAGTCACGACAGGGGAGGGAGTTACGAGCAGTACTTC.

The chain couples TRBV11-2 to TRBJ2-1, with 10 bases fitting TRBD2. Germline V gives CDR1 SGHAT, CDR2 FQNNGV. The trim removed 5 bases at V and 4 bases at J, leaving 5 bases unmatched. The CDR3 runs 15 residues. The CDR3 region has the DNA TGTGCCAGCAGCCGACTAGCGGGTAGTTACAATGAGCAGTTCTTC. Translation: CASSRLAGSYNEQFF.

The chain combines TRBV7-2 with TRBJ1-2; possibly TRBD1 for D (6 bases). V lost 5 bases and J 4 bases, leaving 14 bases between the germline ends. CDR1 and CDR2 from the germline V gene are SGHTA and FQGNSA. The CDR3 sequence is 14 residues long. As DNA, the CDR3 is TGTGCCAGCAGCCAGGGCCAGGGGCGCTATGGCTACACCTTC. Encoded protein: CASSQGQGRYGYTF. The whole variable domain, filled in from reference TRBV7-2 and TRBJ1-2, reads GAGVSQSPSNKVTEKGKDVELRCDPISGHTALYWYRQSLGQGLEFLIYFQGNSAPDKSGLPSDRFSAERTGGSVSTLTIQRTQQEDSAVYLCASSQGQGRYGYTFGSGTRLTVV.

V usage is TRBV10-2 and J usage is TRBJ2-3; TRBD2 matches at 7 bases. After removal of 8 bases from V and 0 bases from J, the junction contained 11 bases not matched to a gene. Germline-derived CDR1 and CDR2 are WSHSY and SAAADI. This CDR3 contains 16 residues. CDR3 sequence (DNA): TGCGCCAGCGGCATGGGAGCGGGGACTAGCACAGATACGCAGTATTTT. This codes for CASGMGAGTSTDTQYF.

The sample holds many counts of this clone. One junction end disagrees with the germline gene, perhaps due to a read error. The chain joins TRBV12-3 or TRBV12-4 to TRBJ2-5, with 7 bases aligning to TRBD1. This CDR3 is 16 amino acids long. The CDR3 here is CASSSADRPLQETQCF. The CDR3, as DNA: TGTGCCAGCAGTTCCGCGGACAGGCCACTCCAAGAGACCCAGTGCTTC.

This clone was observed a handful of times. The V call is TRBV6-5, the J call TRBJ2-7; no definite D call. V was cut by 4 bases and J by 5 bases, with 9 bases left in between. This CDR3 contains 12 residues. Germline-derived CDR1 and CDR2 are MNHEY and SVGAGI. The CDR3 region has the DNA TGTGCCAGCAGTTTCTCACTCCACGAGCAGTACTTC. It is translated as CASSFSLHEQYF.

About this clone: One junction end does not reproduce the germline sequence, and a read error may be involved. The chain recombines TRBV7-3 with TRBJ2-3; no clear D. Germline values: CDR1 SGHTA, CDR2 FQGTGA. This CDR3 contains 15 residues. The CDR3 sequence: CDSSALAGTTDTQYF. The CDR3 nucleotides are TGTGACAGCAGCGCGCTGGCAGGTACCACAGATACGCAGTATTTT.